This entry lists 21 T cell receptor beta chains sequenced from one sample in a study of response to subunit inactivated influenza vaccine. Using its own MiXCR run on the RT-PCR reads, TCRdb lists one record per CDR3 protein. The table shows more than 550,000 distinct CDR3 sequences, with approximately 10% occurring only once. The sequencing here drew on PBMCs from blood, taken on the day of vaccination. Receptors were obtained from a man aged 50 to 60 who received an inactivated influenza vaccine.

The table lists this clonotype with a few counts. The chain has TRBV14 and TRBJ2-5; D is perhaps TRBD1 (5 bases). Germline values: CDR1 SGHDN, CDR2 FVKESK. The CDR3 runs to 16 residues. V gave up 0 bases and J gave up 4 bases, with 15 bases separating them. The CDR3 DNA reads as TGTGCCAGCAGCCAAGATCTTTCAGGGTTGCGAGAGACCCAGTACTTC. Translation gives CASSQDLSGLRETQYF.

This clonotype was seen more than once but under ten times. The V call is TRBV18, the J call TRBJ2-3; unclear D gene. Trimming cost V 0 bases and J 6 bases, with 10 bases left between them. This CDR3 is 14 amino acids long. CDR1 and CDR2 (germline): KGHSH, LQKENI. The CDR3 is CASSPPATPDTQYF. The CDR3 DNA follows: TGTGCCAGCTCACCACCGGCGACTCCGGATACGCAGTATTTT.

V and J are TRBV10-3 and TRBJ2-2, with D tentatively TRBD1 (5 bases). Germline loops: CDR1 ENHRY, CDR2 SYGVKD. The CDR3 loop spans 14 amino acids. Deletions cut 2 bases from V and 6 bases from J, with 10 bases between. CDR3 sequence (DNA): TGTGCCATCAGTGAGGGGGCGCTGGCCGGGGAGCTGTTTTTT. Protein: CAISEGALAGELFF.

This clonotype was detected only a few times. This chain uses TRBV5-1 with TRBJ1-5; D not certain. Trimming pared 0 bases from V and 7 bases from J, leaving 11 bases between. The CDR3 spans 14 residues. Germline-derived CDR1 and CDR2 are SGHRS and YFSETQ. The CDR3 DNA reads as TGCGCCAGCAGCTTGGAGCCGATTGGGCAGCCCCAGCATTTT. Its protein is CASSLEPIGQPQHF. The full variable domain, in which reference TRBV5-1 and TRBJ1-5 provide the parts outside the CDR3, is KAGVTQTPRYLIKTRGQQVTLSCSPISGHRSVSWYQQTPGQGLQFLFEYFSETQRNKGNFPGRFSGRQFSNSRSEMNVSTLELGDSALYLCASSLEPIGQPQHFGDGTRLSIL.

The rearrangement joins TRBV7-6 to TRBJ1-4; TRBD1 aligns across 7 bases. Germline V CDR1 and CDR2: SGHVS, FNYEAQ. CDR3 length equals 16 residues. V was clipped by 3 bases and J by 7 bases; unmatched bases: 11. The CDR3 region has the DNA TGTGCCAGCAGCTTGAACAGGGGCCCCGGAGTTGAAAAACTGTTTTTT. Amino acid sequence: CASSLNRGPGVEKLFF. Variable domain in full (rest from reference TRBV7-6 and TRBJ1-4): GAGVSQSPRYKVTKRGQDVALRCDPISGHVSLYWYRQALGQGPEFLTYFNYEAQQDKSGLPNDRFSAERPEGSISTLTIQRTEQRDSAMYRCASSLNRGPGVEKLFFGSGTQLSVL.

This clonotype has just a few counts. The V gene is TRBV7-2, the J gene TRBJ2-2, with a possible D match to TRBD1 (5 bases). From germline, CDR1 is SGHTA and CDR2 FQGNSA. There are 16 residues in the CDR3. The V and J ends lost 5 bases and 1 base respectively, with 14 bases between them. In DNA form, the CDR3 reads TGTGCCAGCAGCCTTCGACAGAATGGGAACACCGGGGAGCTGTTTTTT. This sequence encodes CASSLRQNGNTGELFF.

CDR3 nucleotides: TGCAGTGCTAGAGGGACTTTGATAACAGATACGCAGTATTTT. This codes for CSARGTLITDTQYF. V and J are TRBV20-1 and TRBJ2-3, with a tentative D call TRBD2 (5 bases). Trimming shortened V by 1 base and J by 3 bases, and 11 bases separated the two germline ends. The CDR3 has 14 amino acids. Germline CDR1 DFQATT, CDR2 SNEGSKA (reference sequence).

This clonotype was seen at least ten times. The chain couples TRBV24-1 to TRBJ2-1; D is possibly TRBD2 (6 bases). Trimming cost V 3 bases and J 1 base, with 18 bases left between them. This CDR3 region has 18 residues. Per germline, CDR1 KGHDR and CDR2 SFDVKD. The CDR3 is CATSDAEVSGGSYNEQFF. The CDR3 DNA reads as TGTGCCACCAGTGATGCCGAGGTTTCCGGGGGATCCTACAATGAGCAGTTCTTC.

V usage is TRBV4-2 and J usage is TRBJ2-1, with D tentatively TRBD2 (6 bases). V dropped 3 bases and J dropped 7 bases, with 22 bases sitting between them. The CDR3 consists of 17 residues. Per the germline V gene, CDR1 is LGHNA and CDR2 is YNFKEQ. This CDR3 reads CASSQTRRGERANEQFF. The CDR3 coding sequence is TGTGCCAGCAGCCAGACCCGGCGGGGCGAGCGAGCTAATGAGCAGTTCTTC.

This clonotype was observed a handful of times. The chain employs TRBV29-1 and TRBJ2-3, with 9 bases matching TRBD2. Germline V lookup: CDR1 SQVTM, CDR2 ANQGSEA. Germline trimming cut 6 bases from V and 8 bases from J; bases unmatched to any gene: 6. The length of the CDR3 is 12 residues. The CDR3 nucleotides read TGCAGCGTGGGGACTAGCCGTGGTACGCAGTATTTT. Amino acid sequence: CSVGTSRGTQYF.

This clonotype was counted a few times. The V call is TRBV20-1, the J call TRBJ1-4; TRBD1 matches 8 bases. The CDR3 runs to 14 residues. Per the germline V gene, CDR1 is DFQATT and CDR2 is SNEGSKA (reference sequence). V gave up 6 bases and J gave up 5 bases; unmatched junction bases: 8. The CDR3 protein is CSAIGQGQNEKLFF. DNA of the CDR3: TGCAGTGCCATCGGACAGGGCCAGAATGAAAAACTGTTTTTT.

This clonotype was seen many times. V gene TRBV4-2 combines with J gene TRBJ2-2; weak D call: TRBD1 (5 bases). This CDR3 is 14 amino acids long. The germline V gene has CDR1 LGHNA and CDR2 YNFKEQ. The V and J ends lost 6 bases and 7 bases respectively, with 15 bases between them. CDR3 sequence: CASSYQDGHGELFF. CDR3 DNA: TGTGCCAGCAGTTACCAGGACGGACACGGGGAGCTGTTTTTT.

The genes are TRBV2 and TRBJ2-2, with 8 bases lining up with TRBD2. This CDR3 comprises 18 residues. Germline CDR1 reads SNHLY; CDR2 reads FYNNEI. The V and J ends lost 11 bases and 0 bases, in that order; junction bases with no gene match: 17. CDR3 residues: CALSSLSGGGPNTGELFF. CDR3 sequence (DNA): TGTGCCCTCAGTTCGTTATCCGGGGGGGGCCCGAACACCGGGGAGCTGTTTTTT.

In its sample, this clonotype was seen once. The junction differs from germline at one of its ends, possibly a read error. V usage is TRBV5-1 and J usage is TRBJ2-7; the D gene is possibly TRBD1 (6 bases). Germline CDR1 is SGHRS and CDR2 is YFSETQ. The CDR3 length is 15 residues. The CDR3 nucleotides read TGCCCCAGCAGCCGTGGAACCCCAGGGGTAAGCGAGCAGTACTTC. It yields the protein CPSSRGTPGVSEQYF.

This clonotype has just a few counts. The chain carries TRBV20-1 and TRBJ2-3; 12 positions agree with TRBD2. CDR3 size: 15 residues. V lost 1 base and J lost 2; bases outside the gene matches: 1. Germline V lookup: CDR1 DFQATT, CDR2 SNEGSKA (reference sequence). CDR3 DNA: TGCAGTGCTAGAGGACTAGCGGGGGTCACAGATACGCAGTATTTT. Its protein product is CSARGLAGVTDTQYF.

Many counts were recorded for this clonotype. The chain has TRBV20-1 and TRBJ2-3; D remains ambiguous. Germline CDR1 is DFQATT and CDR2 is SNEGSKA (reference sequence). The V end was cut by 4 bases, the J end by 5 bases, with 16 bases between. The CDR3 is 14 residues long. The CDR3 bases are TGCAGTGCTATCTCGGCTCACGGCAGAGATACGCAGTATTTT. It encodes CSAISAHGRDTQYF.

At least ten counts were recorded for this clonotype. V usage is TRBV12-3 or TRBV12-4 and J usage is TRBJ2-7; 7 bases fit TRBD2. V trimming: 3 bases; J trimming: 0 bases; junction bases outside the gene matches: 2. This CDR3 has 14 amino acids. The CDR3 loop is CASSFGGDSYEQYF. The DNA of the CDR3 is TGTGCCAGCAGTTTTGGGGGGGACTCCTACGAGCAGTACTTC.

The rearrangement links TRBV30 to TRBJ1-1, with unresolved D. Deletions cut 4 bases from V and 5 bases from J, with 11 bases between. This CDR3 is built from 12 residues. The germline gives CDR1 GTSNPN, CDR2 SVGIG (reference sequence). This chain's CDR3 is CAWIVLGTEAFF. The CDR3 DNA reads TGTGCCTGGATAGTCCTGGGGACTGAAGCTTTCTTT.

This clonotype appeared a few times. The chain is built from TRBV5-1 and TRBJ1-1, with 7 bases that match TRBD1. Germline CDR1 reads SGHRS; CDR2 reads YFSETQ. V lost 0 bases, J lost 11 bases, and 13 bases stayed unmatched. The CDR3 covers 15 residues. The CDR3, as DNA: TGCGCCAGCAGCTTGGGGCAGGGGGAGATGATCCGGGCTTTCTTT. Protein product: CASSLGQGEMIRAFF.

The chain employs TRBV2 and TRBJ2-3; TRBD1 matches 9 bases. Germline assignment: CDR1 SNHLY and CDR2 FYNNEI. CDR3 length: 16 amino acids. J lost 3 bases, V lost 4 bases, and 8 bases had no gene match. CDR3 nucleotides: TGTGCCAGCAGTGGCCAATGGGACAGGGAGACAGATACGCAGTATTTT. Encoded protein: CASSGQWDRETDTQYF.

This clonotype was observed a few times. J is TRBJ2-1 and V is TRBV6-2 or TRBV6-3; TRBD1 agrees at 9 bases. In germline, CDR1 is MNHEY, CDR2 SVGEGT. This CDR3 has 17 amino acids. V lost 0 bases, J lost 2 bases, and 5 bases stayed unmatched. CDR3 protein: CASSYSIRTGAYNEQFF. CDR3 nucleotide sequence: TGTGCCAGCAGTTACTCGATTCGGACAGGGGCCTACAATGAGCAGTTCTTC.